This passage covers 30 T cell receptor delta chains from one sample sequenced in a study of gamma-delta T cells after stem cell transplantation. TCRdb redid the clone calls on the RT-PCR reads with CATT. The sample lists 2,800 or so delta-chain clones, 2.7% seen once, with roughly a fifth in the top ten. Sequencing was performed on gamma-delta T cells. These receptors were collected from a human donor. It is not recorded whose cells these are; they may come from a transplant donor.

By frequency in the sample, this clone is medium-sized. A far bigger clonotype differs at one base, so this is likely a read error. This chain links TRDV2 with TRDJ1; TRDD2 matches at 9 bases. CDR1 and CDR2 from the germline V gene are GEAIGNYY and EKD. The junction had 19 bases not matched to a gene; V was cut back by 3 bases and J by 3 bases. This CDR3 region has 19 residues. The CDR3 DNA reads as TGTGCCTGTGACTCCCTTCCTACTGAACTGGGGTCCAACGCCGATAAACTCATCTTT. Protein sequence: CACDSLPTELGSNADKLIF.

This clone showed up just a few times. Just one base apart from a much larger clone, this may be a read error. Other DNA sequences in this sample translate to the same CDR3. The gene calls are TRDV2 and TRDJ1; 7 bases align to TRDD3. Germline values: CDR1 GEAIGNYY, CDR2 EKD. V lost 3 bases, J lost 0 bases, and 6 bases stayed unmatched. The CDR3 is 15 residues long. CDR3 loop: CACDLLGINTDKLIF. CDR3 in DNA: TGTGCCTGTGACCTGCTGGGGATAAACACCGATAAACTCATCTTT.

In this sample, this clone is medium-sized. Other DNA sequences in this sample translate to the same CDR3. This sequence joins TRDV2 and TRDJ1; a possible D gene is TRDD3 (6 bases). Germline loops: CDR1 GEAIGNYY, CDR2 EKD. The CDR3 runs to 17 residues. The germline V and J ends were trimmed by 0 bases and 1 base, with 17 bases remaining between them. The CDR3 DNA reads TGTGCCTGTGACACCGCAGACCTCGGGGATTTCACCGATAAACTCATCTTT. Its translation is CACDTADLGDFTDKLIF.

A note on this clone: The mismatch at residue 7 between this DNA's translation and the TCRdb protein of a much larger clone likely reflects a read error; the protein shown is translated from the DNA. The V and J genes are TRDV2 and TRDJ2, with D tentatively TRDD3 (5 bases). Trimming shortened V by 2 bases and J by 4 bases, and 13 bases separated the two germline ends. This CDR3 has 15 residues. The germline CDR1 and CDR2 sequences are GEAIGNYY and EKD. CDR3 residues: CACDILERETAQLFF. CDR3 DNA: TGTGCCTGTGACATACTGGAGCGAGAGACAGCACAACTCTTCTTT.

This clone is medium-sized within its sample. The CDR3 DNA reads as TGTGCTCTTGGGGAACCCCACTACGGGGCTGGGGGATCCGATAAACTCATCTTT. Its protein is CALGEPHYGAGGSDKLIF. The chain links TRDV1 to TRDJ1; 9 bases fit TRDD3. Germline V gene sequence: CDR1 TSWWSYY, CDR2 QGS. This CDR3 is 18 amino acids long. J lost 3 bases, V lost 1 base, and 12 bases had no gene match.

This clone was counted only a few times. The protein given by TCRdb reflects a much larger clone and differs at residue 5 from this DNA's translation, likely from a read error; the protein shown is the DNA's translation. The DNA for the CDR3 is TGTGCCTGTGACAACGTGTCTGGGGGTCCCCCTCTGGGCGATAAACTCATCTTT. This gives the protein CACDNVSGGPPLGDKLIF. The chain links TRDV2 to TRDJ1; TRDD3 aligns across 7 bases. This CDR3 comprises 18 residues. Germline V gene lookup returns CDR1 GEAIGNYY and CDR2 EKD. After removal of 2 bases from V and 4 bases from J, the junction contained 18 bases not matched to a gene.

This clone came up a few times. The protein in TCRdb stems from a much larger clone and differs at residue 4 from this DNA's translation, likely a read error; here the protein is translated from the DNA. J is TRDJ1 and V is TRDV2, with unresolved D. The germline V gene has CDR1 GEAIGNYY and CDR2 EKD. V gave up 5 bases and J gave up 3 bases, with 18 bases separating them. The CDR3 consists of 15 residues. CDR3 residues: CACGPLGSLADKLIF. The DNA of the CDR3 is TGTGCCTGTGGCCCCCTCGGGTCCCTGGCCGATAAACTCATCTTT.

The table lists this clone with a few counts. The likely explanation is a read error, given a far larger clone one base away. This chain uses TRDV2 with TRDJ1; TRDD3 matches 11 bases. Germline assignment: CDR1 GEAIGNYY and CDR2 EKD. Trimming took 6 bases from V and 0 from J; bases not matched to a gene: 20. CDR3 length equals 20 residues. CDR3 nucleotide sequence: TGTGCCTGTTTCCGTACGCCCTTGAACTGGGGGATATTTAACACCGATAAACTCATCTTT. This encodes CACFRTPLNWGIFNTDKLIF.

This clone was detected a few times. The protein recorded in TCRdb matches a much larger clone and deviates from this DNA's translation at residue 4, suggesting a read error; the protein here is obtained by translating the DNA. The rearrangement links TRDV2 to TRDJ1; TRDD3 agrees at 9 bases. Trimming cost V 3 bases and J 5 bases; bases outside gene matches: 12. The germline V gene encodes CDR1 GEAIGNYY and CDR2 EKD. The CDR3 covers 16 residues. The DNA for the CDR3 is TGTGCCTGTGACCCACTAGGGGGGATACACGTTGATAAACTCATCTTT. Protein product: CACDPLGGIHVDKLIF.

This clone rates as medium-sized. The chain employs TRDV2 and TRDJ1; TRDD3 matches at 8 bases. This CDR3 is 14 amino acids long. The germline V gene encodes CDR1 GEAIGNYY and CDR2 EKD. J lost 3 bases, V lost 0 bases, and 2 bases had no gene match. This CDR3 is CACDTVGDPDKLIF. The DNA of the CDR3 is TGTGCCTGTGACACCGTGGGGGATCCCGATAAACTCATCTTT.

By share of the sample, this clone is medium-sized. A clone one base away is much larger, so this may be a read error. This chain uses TRDV1 with TRDJ1, with TRDD3 matching 10 bases. Germline-derived CDR1 and CDR2 are TSWWSYY and QGS. The CDR3 covers 22 residues. V trimming: 2 bases; J trimming: 1 base; junction bases outside the gene matches: 22. CDR3 loop: CALGEGPISYYWGIRGTDKLIF. In nucleotides, the CDR3 is TGTGCTCTTGGGGAAGGCCCCATATCTTATTACTGGGGGATCAGGGGCACCGATAAACTCATCTTT.

On this clone itself: This may arise from a read error, as a much more abundant clone is one base away. Other DNA sequences in this specimen translate into the identical CDR3. The J gene is TRDJ1, the V gene TRDV2; 7 bases map to TRDD3. The CDR3 contains 18 residues. Germline V gene lookup returns CDR1 GEAIGNYY and CDR2 EKD. The CDR3 is CACDTVTGDRVYTDKLIF. In DNA, the CDR3 is TGTGCCTGTGACACCGTAACTGGGGACCGGGTGTACACCGATAAGCTCATCTTT.

This clone turned up a few times. One base away lies a much larger clone, so this may be a sequencing read error. The chain employs TRDV2 and TRDJ1; D gene uncertain. The germline V gene encodes CDR1 GEAIGNYY and CDR2 EKD. Trimming removed 1 base from V and 0 bases from J, with 17 bases in between. The CDR3 is 17 amino acids. The CDR3 spells CACDTLHPKPYTDKLIF. CDR3 nucleotides: TGTGCCTGTGACACGCTCCACCCAAAGCCGTACACCGATAAACTCATCTTT.

Comments on this clone: The protein TCRdb lists belongs to a much larger clone and differs from this DNA's translation at residue 9, which points to a read error; the protein shown is made from the DNA. The V and J genes are TRDV2 and TRDJ1; TRDD3 matches 8 bases. V gave up 0 bases and J gave up 0 bases; unmatched junction bases: 8. There are 17 residues in the CDR3. Germline loops: CDR1 GEAIGNYY, CDR2 EKD. CDR3 sequence (DNA): TGTGCCTGTGACACCGTGGGGATACCTGGGGACACCGATAAACTCATCTTT. It yields the protein CACDTVGIPGDTDKLIF.

This clone turned up a few times. A far more abundant clone sits one base away, making this likely a read error. Other DNA sequences from this sample encode an identical CDR3 as well. The V and J genes are TRDV2 and TRDJ1; 10 nucleotides match TRDD3. The CDR3 has 15 amino acids. CDR1 and CDR2 (germline): GEAIGNYY, EKD. In DNA, the CDR3 is TGTGCCTGTGACCCGGTGGGGGATACCACCGACAAACTCATCTTT. Translating gives CACDPVGDTTDKLIF.

This clone was found a few times. This probably arose from a read error, given a far larger clone one base away. This chain uses TRDV2 with TRDJ3; D perhaps matches TRDD3 (6 bases). The CDR3 length is 21 residues. The germline V gene encodes CDR1 GEAIGNYY and CDR2 EKD. The CDR3 DNA reads TGTGCCTGTGGCACCGTGCGGCCGGGGGAGATCAGCTCCTGGGACACCCGACAGATGTTTTTC. Its translation is CACGTVRPGEISSWDTRQMFF.

With respect to this clone: Just one base apart from a much larger clone, this may be a read error. The chain couples TRDV2 to TRDJ1, with 7 positions matching TRDD3. V gave up 5 bases and J gave up 0 bases; unmatched junction bases: 23. Germline V CDR1 and CDR2: GEAIGNYY, EKD. This CDR3 has 20 amino acids. The CDR3 reads CACGTLHTGDRGFNTDKLIF. The DNA of the CDR3 is TGTGCCTGTGGCACTCTCCATACTGGGGATAGGGGATTTAACACCGATAAACTCATCTTT.

The V gene is TRDV2, the J gene TRDJ1; 7 nucleotides agree with TRDD3. Germline CDR1 is GEAIGNYY and CDR2 is EKD. The CDR3 is made up of 14 amino acids. Trimming removed 1 base from V and 2 bases from J; junction bases left unmatched: 3. DNA for the CDR3: TGTGCCTGTGACACGTTACTGGGGACCGATAAACTCATCTTT. This gives the protein CACDTLLGTDKLIF.

This clone was picked up a small number of times. TCRdb's entry gives the protein of a much larger clone, which mismatches this DNA's translation at residue 9, likely from a read error; the protein reported here is translated from the DNA. The rearrangement uses TRDV2 and TRDJ1, with 8 bases identical to TRDD3. There are 17 residues in the CDR3. V trimming: 1 base; J trimming: 0 bases; junction bases outside the gene matches: 9. Per germline, CDR1 GEAIGNYY and CDR2 EKD. For the CDR3, the DNA is TGTGCCTGTGACACACTACTGGGGGGTTCTTACACCGATAAACTCATCTTT. This encodes CACDTLLGGSYTDKLIF.

Details on this clone: The TCRdb protein comes from a much larger clone and disagrees with this DNA's translation at residue 3, likely due to a read error; the protein given here is derived from the DNA. V and J are TRDV2 and TRDJ1, with a possible D match to TRDD3 (5 bases). Germline V gene sequence: CDR1 GEAIGNYY, CDR2 EKD. CDR3 length equals 18 residues. CDR3 sequence (DNA): TGTGCCTGGGACACCGTTGGCCCTTTTACAAACGATACCCGGGGACTCATCTTT. This translates into CAWDTVGPFTNDTRGLIF.

About this clone itself: This may arise from a read error, as a much more abundant clone is one base away. The V and J genes are TRDV2 and TRDJ3, with D possibly matching TRDD3 (5 bases). The CDR3 runs 20 residues. Germline V gene data show CDR1 as GEAIGNYY and CDR2 as EKD. CDR3 protein: CACGTGGFLPNSWDTRQMFF. In DNA, the CDR3 is TGTGCCTGTGGCACCGGGGGGTTTCTCCCGAACTCCTGGGACACCCGACAGATGTTTTTC.

A word on this clone: TCRdb lists the protein of a much larger clone for this DNA, which differs at residue 8, so this is likely a read error; the protein given here is translated from the DNA itself. This chain links TRDV2 with TRDJ1; 10 positions match TRDD3. The CDR3 spans 20 residues. Germline CDR1 GEAIGNYY, CDR2 EKD. J was trimmed by 0 bases and V by 0 bases; bases with no gene match: 15. CDR3 sequence (DNA): TGTGCCTGTGACACCCTCACTGCTACGAGGACTGGGGGATACACCGATAAACTCATCTTT. Translated: CACDTLTATRTGGYTDKLIF.

Points on this clone: This is likely an artifact of a read error, given a far larger clone one base away. In the same sample, other DNA sequences code for this CDR3. The chain employs TRDV2 and TRDJ1; D might be TRDD3 (7 bases). CDR3 length: 20 amino acids. Trimming removed 0 bases from V and 2 bases from J, with 27 bases in between. Germline lookup yields CDR1 GEAIGNYY and CDR2 EKD. The CDR3: CACDTLSSLPLGAHTDKLIF. CDR3 DNA: TGTGCCTGTGACACCCTTTCCTCCCTTCCCCTGGGGGCCCATACCGATAAACTCATCTTT.

On this clone: With a far larger clone one base away, a read error is the likely cause. Other DNA variants within this sample encode the same CDR3. The chain combines TRDV2 with TRDJ3; 12 nucleotides agree with TRDD3. The CDR3 has 19 residues. Germline-derived CDR1 and CDR2 are GEAIGNYY and EKD. The V and J ends lost 4 bases and 0 bases, in that order; junction bases with no gene match: 6. The CDR3 coding sequence is TGTGCCTGTGATACAATACTGGGGGATACCTCCTGGGACACCCGACAGATGTTTTTC. This sequence encodes CACDTILGDTSWDTRQMFF.

This clone was seen a handful of times. The protein TCRdb gives is from a much larger clone and does not agree with this DNA's translation at residue 13, likely a read error; the protein shown here comes from the DNA. This sequence joins TRDV2 and TRDJ1; the D gene is possibly TRDD3 (6 bases). Trimming removed 2 bases from V and 1 base from J, with 25 bases in between. This CDR3 contains 19 residues. Looked up from germline, CDR1 is GEAIGNYY and CDR2 is EKD. CDR3 sequence reads: CACDMISSGDAGATDKLIF. In DNA, the CDR3 is TGTGCCTGTGACATGATTTCCTCGGGGGACGCCGGGGCCACCGATAAACTCATCTTT.

As for this clone: The protein held in TCRdb is that of a much larger clone and does not match this DNA's translation at residue 12, likely because of a read error; the protein shown is translated from the DNA. The V and J genes are TRDV2 and TRDJ1; 10 nucleotides align to TRDD3. CDR3 length equals 18 residues. Germline CDR1 GEAIGNYY, CDR2 EKD. V was clipped by 0 bases and J by 2 bases; unmatched bases: 11. The CDR3 sequence: CACDTLFPGGYVTDKLIF. In DNA form, the CDR3 reads TGTGCCTGTGACACCCTATTTCCAGGGGGATACGTGACCGATAAACTCATCTTT.

In regard to this clone: A far bigger clonotype differs at one base, so this is likely a read error. This sequence joins TRDV2 and TRDJ1; 13 nucleotides line up with TRDD3. Germline assignment: CDR1 GEAIGNYY and CDR2 EKD. This CDR3 has 21 residues. V dropped 3 bases and J dropped 1; count of bases not matched to a gene: 19. The DNA of the CDR3 is TGTGCCTGTGACCCTCTCAGAAGCTTTACTGGGGGATACGCTTTCACCGATAAACTCATCTTT. Translating gives CACDPLRSFTGGYAFTDKLIF.

The sample holds a few counts of this clone. With a far larger clone one base away, a read error is the likely cause. Different DNA sequences within this sample yield the same CDR3. This chain uses TRDV2 with TRDJ1; 11 bases fit TRDD3. The CDR3 totals 16 residues. Per the germline V gene, CDR1 is GEAIGNYY and CDR2 is EKD. CDR3: CACDKLGDTNTDKLIF. The CDR3 region has the DNA TGTGCCTGTGACAAGTTGGGGGATACGAACACCGATAAACTTATCTTT.

A note on this clone: The likely explanation is a read error, given a far larger clone one base away. The chain recombines TRDV2 with TRDJ1, with TRDD3 identical over 7 bases. Trimming cost V 0 bases and J 0 bases; bases outside gene matches: 18. The germline V gene has CDR1 GEAIGNYY and CDR2 EKD. The CDR3 has 20 residues. The CDR3 bases are TGTGCCTGTGACACCCTTTCCTCCATTCCCCTGGGGGCCCACACCGATAAACTCATCTTT. Protein: CACDTLSSIPLGAHTDKLIF.

To note about this clone: This may be a read error: a much more frequent sequence differs by one nucleotide. The same CDR3 also results from other DNA sequences found in this sample. The genes are TRDV2 and TRDJ1, with TRDD3 identical over 13 bases. Germline loops: CDR1 GEAIGNYY, CDR2 EKD. The CDR3 has 21 residues. This CDR3 reads CACDPLRSFTGGYASTDKLIF. In DNA, the CDR3 is TGTGCTTGTGACCCCCTCAGAAGCTTTACTGGGGGATACGCTTCCACCGATAAACTCATCTTT.